Listed here are 28 T cell receptor beta chains from one sample, sequenced in a study of shared clonotypes between healthy human individuals. The table came from immunoSEQ multiplex PCR; TCRdb's copy has only in-frame clones and leaves some out. The sample comprises over a million clones, 60% to 80% of which are singletons, and around 1.5% rests with the top ten. Input material: memory CD4+ T cells sorted from blood. Subset here: CD45RA-negative fraction. These receptors were collected from a man younger than 30 in good health.

J is TRBJ2-3 and V is TRBV5-8; 10 positions match TRBD2. Germline V lookup: CDR1 SGHTS, CDR2 YDEGEE. The CDR3 is 15 residues long. The J segment lost 2 bases and the V segment lost 4 bases, leaving 4 bases of the junction unmatched. DNA for the CDR3: TGTGCCAGCAGCAATAGCGGGAGGACCACAGATACGCAGTATTTT. Its translation: CASSNSGRTTDTQYF.

In regard to this clone: Other nucleotide sequences from this sample produce the same CDR3. The chain uses TRBV5-4 and TRBJ1-3; D is possibly TRBD1 (5 bases). This CDR3 region has 14 residues. From germline, CDR1 is SGHNT and CDR2 YYREEE (reference sequence). V lost 4 bases to trimming and J lost 2 bases, with 10 bases between them. Written as DNA, the CDR3 is TGTGCCAGCAGCCTGCAGGGTACTGGAAACACCATATATTTT. It translates to CASSLQGTGNTIYF. The entire variable domain, with the rest obtained from reference TRBV5-4 and TRBJ1-3, is as follows: ETGVTQSPTHLIKTRGQQVTLRCSSQSGHNTVSWYQQALGQGPQFIFQYYREEENGRGNFPPRFSGLQFPNYSSELNVNALELDDSALYLCASSLQGTGNTIYFGEGSWLTVV.

V gene TRBV6-5 combines with J gene TRBJ2-7; D is unresolved. Trimming left V 8 bases short and J 6 bases short, with 11 bases between. Germline CDR1 MNHEY, CDR2 SVGAGI. The CDR3 loop spans 11 amino acids. The CDR3 loop is CASEARSEQYF. CDR3 in DNA: TGTGCCAGCGAGGCCCGAAGCGAGCAGTACTTC.

The rearrangement uses TRBV6-1 and TRBJ1-1, with no clear D. V was shortened by 2 bases and J by 7 bases, with 5 bases between the two germline ends. The CDR3 sequence is 11 residues long. Germline CDR1 and CDR2: MNHNS and SASEGT. The CDR3 coding sequence is TGTGCCAGCAGTGAACTCGTTGAAGCTTTCTTT. Its protein is CASSELVEAFF.

V and J are TRBV4-2 and TRBJ1-1; D gene ambiguous. CDR3 size: 14 residues. V was cut by 5 bases and J by 10 bases, with 20 bases left in between. The V gene's germline CDR1 is LGHNA and CDR2 YNFKEQ. CDR3 in amino acids: CASSDPGVALVAFF. The CDR3 coding sequence is TGTGCCAGCAGCGACCCCGGGGTGGCGTTAGTAGCTTTCTTT.

This clone has only a few counts. Other nucleotide sequences in the sample specify the same CDR3. J is TRBJ2-5 and V is TRBV18; D gene unclear. The V gene lost 3 bases and the J gene lost 0 bases, with 8 bases spanning the gap. CDR3 length: 14 amino acids. The germline V gene has CDR1 KGHSH and CDR2 LQKENI. In nucleotides, the CDR3 is TGTGCCAGCTCACCCTGGACGGACCAAGAGACCCAGTACTTC. Amino acid sequence: CASSPWTDQETQYF.

The chain recombines TRBV2 with TRBJ2-5; 7 bases agree with TRBD1. The CDR3 has 12 residues. V was clipped by 8 bases and J by 5 bases; unmatched bases: 5. Germline V CDR1 and CDR2: SNHLY, FYNNEI. Here the CDR3 DNA reads TGTGCCAGCGACAGGGCGGTGGAGACCCAGTACTTC. Its translation is CASDRAVETQYF.

The chain combines TRBV6-1 with TRBJ2-1; TRBD2 aligns across 14 bases. Trimming cost V 6 bases and J 3 bases; bases outside gene matches: 7. Per germline, CDR1 MNHNS and CDR2 SASEGT. The CDR3 extends over 17 amino acids. The CDR3 DNA sequence: TGTGCCAGCAGCGAATTCGGGACTAGCGGGAGCTACAATGAGCAGTTCTTC. Translated: CASSEFGTSGSYNEQFF.

The rearrangement links TRBV28 to TRBJ1-4, with no clear D. Germline CDR1 and CDR2: MDHEN and SYDVKM. V gave up 8 bases and J gave up 8 bases, with 18 bases separating them. CDR3 length: 14 residues. The chain's CDR3 is CASSALGQAEKLFF. CDR3 nucleotide sequence: TGTGCCAGCTCTGCACTGGGCCAGGCCGAAAAACTGTTTTTT.

This chain connects TRBV29-1 to TRBJ2-2; 7 bases align to TRBD2. This CDR3 spans 14 amino acids. Germline loops: CDR1 SQVTM, CDR2 ANQGSEA. Trimming removed 4 bases from V and 7 bases from J; junction bases left unmatched: 9. The CDR3 bases are TGCAGCGTTGGGAAAGGACTAGACGGCGGGGAGCTGTTTTTT. This gives the protein CSVGKGLDGGELFF.

This clone was found a few times. V and J are TRBV6-1 and TRBJ2-1; 11 positions match TRBD2. Looked up from germline, CDR1 is MNHNS and CDR2 is SASEGT. Trimming cost V 2 bases and J 4 bases; bases outside gene matches: 13. CDR3 size: 19 residues. CDR3 in amino acids: CASSESLSLAGGLYNEQFF. CDR3 sequence (DNA): TGTGCCAGCAGTGAATCCTTAAGTCTAGCGGGGGGTCTATACAATGAGCAGTTCTTC.

The rearrangement links TRBV5-6 to TRBJ2-7, with a weak D call TRBD1 (5 bases). Germline CDR1 is SGHDT and CDR2 is YYEEEE. There are 14 residues in the CDR3. Trimming cost V 0 bases and J 7 bases, with 14 bases left between them. This CDR3 reads CASSLGQGIGEQYF. The CDR3 DNA is TGTGCCAGCAGCTTGGGTCAGGGAATAGGGGAGCAGTACTTC.

This chain joins TRBV28 and TRBJ1-2, with 9 bases lining up with TRBD1. Per the germline V gene, CDR1 is MDHEN and CDR2 is SYDVKM. J lost 2 bases, V lost 7 bases, and 5 bases had no gene match. The CDR3 covers 14 residues. CDR3 residues: CASKKTGGNYGYTF. CDR3 DNA: TGTGCCAGCAAGAAGACAGGGGGAAACTATGGCTACACCTTC.

Concerning this clone: Other DNA sequences in the same sample also yield this CDR3. V and J are TRBV30 and TRBJ2-3, with TRBD2 as a possible D gene (5 bases). Germline V gives CDR1 GTSNPN, CDR2 SVGIG (reference sequence). This CDR3 has 12 amino acids. Trimming pared 3 bases from V and 6 bases from J, leaving 10 bases between. The CDR3 loop is CAWRAGRDTQYF. The CDR3 nucleotides are TGTGCCTGGAGGGCGGGTAGGGATACGCAGTATTTT.

This clone was seen more than once but under ten times. The genes are TRBV18 and TRBJ2-2; weak D call: TRBD1 (6 bases). Germline V gene data show CDR1 as KGHSH and CDR2 as LQKENI. The germline V and J ends were trimmed by 3 bases and 4 bases, with 15 bases remaining between them. This CDR3 has 16 residues. The CDR3 DNA reads as TGTGCCAGCTCACCCCCCCAGGGGCGAAGCACCGGGGAGCTGTTTTTT. Translating gives CASSPPQGRSTGELFF.

This chain joins TRBV7-2 and TRBJ1-1, with D unresolved. CDR1 is SGHTA and CDR2 is FQGNSA in the germline V gene. The CDR3 extends over 13 amino acids. The CDR3 region is CASTPRANTEAFF. CDR3 DNA sequence: TGTGCGAGTACTCCGAGGGCGAACACTGAAGCTTTCTTT.

This clone was recorded many times. This chain uses TRBV7-2 with TRBJ1-2, with 8 bases matching TRBD1. The V and J ends lost 5 bases and 4 bases, in that order; junction bases with no gene match: 6. Germline loops: CDR1 SGHTA, CDR2 FQGNSA. This CDR3 has 14 amino acids. The CDR3 loop reads CASSPGTGLYGYTF. The CDR3 nucleotides are TGTGCCAGCAGCCCCGGGACAGGACTCTATGGCTACACCTTC. Variable domain in full (rest from reference TRBV7-2 and TRBJ1-2): GAGVSQSPSNKVTEKGKDVELRCDPISGHTALYWYRQSLGQGLEFLIYFQGNSAPDKSGLPSDRFSAERTGGSVSTLTIQRTQQEDSAVYLCASSPGTGLYGYTFGSGTRLTVV.

The genes are TRBV6-4 and TRBJ2-7, with a weak D call TRBD1 (5 bases). CDR1 is MRHNA, CDR2 SNTAGT, per germline. Between the trimmed V and J ends, which lost 0 bases and 1 base, there was a span of 13 bases. This CDR3 spans 16 amino acids. The CDR3 is CASSDSQGRISYEQYF. Written as DNA, the CDR3 is TGTGCCAGCAGTGACTCGCAGGGAAGAATATCCTACGAGCAGTACTTC.

This chain connects TRBV19 to TRBJ1-3; tentative D call: TRBD1 (6 bases). This CDR3 has 15 amino acids. Between the trimmed V and J ends, which lost 3 bases and 3 bases, there was a span of 12 bases. The germline V gene has CDR1 LNHDA and CDR2 SQIVND (reference sequence). As DNA, the CDR3 is TGTGCCAGTAGTATTCCGAGGACAGATGGAAACACCATATATTTT. Protein product: CASSIPRTDGNTIYF.

The genes are TRBV19 and TRBJ2-2; the match to TRBD1 covers 10 bases. Germline V gene data show CDR1 as LNHDA and CDR2 as SQIVND (reference sequence). CDR3 size: 13 residues. After removal of 7 bases from V and 6 bases from J, the junction contained 2 bases not matched to a gene. As DNA, the CDR3 is TGTGCCAGTATCGGGACAGGGGCCGGGGAGCTGTTTTTT. Protein: CASIGTGAGELFF.

V usage is TRBV28 and J usage is TRBJ2-7; TRBD1 agrees at 7 bases. The V segment lost 5 bases and the J segment 2 bases; nucleotides outside the gene matches: 9. CDR1 is MDHEN and CDR2 is SYDVKM in the germline V gene. This CDR3 spans 15 amino acids. CDR3 DNA sequence: TGTGCCAGCAGTGTGTCCCCCGGGACAGCCTACGAGCAGTACTTC. Encoded protein: CASSVSPGTAYEQYF.

The CDR3 bases are TGTGCCAGCTCACCCACGACAGGGGCGGGAAACACCATATATTTT. This encodes CASSPTTGAGNTIYF. The chain employs TRBV18 and TRBJ1-3, with 8 bases fitting TRBD1. J gave up 4 bases and V 3 bases, and 5 bases lay outside the gene matches. The germline V gene has CDR1 KGHSH and CDR2 LQKENI. The length of the CDR3 is 15 residues.

V gene TRBV5-1 combines with J gene TRBJ2-3, with no clear D. V lost 1 base to trimming and J lost 4 bases, with 10 bases between them. Germline values: CDR1 SGHRS, CDR2 YFSETQ. CDR3 length equals 14 residues. CDR3 in DNA: TGCGCCAGCAGCTTGAATTCCCCCGCAGATACGCAGTATTTT. Its translation: CASSLNSPADTQYF. Full variable domain (missing parts from reference TRBV5-1 and TRBJ2-3): KAGVTQTPRYLIKTRGQQVTLSCSPISGHRSVSWYQQTPGQGLQFLFEYFSETQRNKGNFPGRFSGRQFSNSRSEMNVSTLELGDSALYLCASSLNSPADTQYFGPGTRLTVL.

In this sample, this clone turned up once. CDR3 residues: CASSLGGLTDTQYF. The CDR3 DNA is TGTGCCAGCAGCTTGGGGGGGCTCACAGATACGCAGTATTTT. The chain carries TRBV5-4 and TRBJ2-3, with TRBD1 as a possible D gene (6 bases). The CDR3 loop spans 14 amino acids. Germline V lookup: CDR1 SGHNT, CDR2 YYREEE (reference sequence). V was shortened by 0 bases and J by 2 bases, with 7 bases between the two germline ends.

This chain joins TRBV19 and TRBJ2-5; 13 bases map to TRBD2. Germline V gene data show CDR1 as LNHDA and CDR2 as SQIVND (reference sequence). This CDR3 has 16 amino acids. V shed 4 bases, J shed 2 bases, and the junction held 4 bases outside the gene matches. The CDR3 protein is CASSTTSGGGQETQYF. The CDR3 DNA sequence: TGTGCCAGTAGTACTACTAGCGGGGGGGGACAAGAGACCCAGTACTTC.

The rearrangement links TRBV10-3 to TRBJ1-5; possibly TRBD1 for D (5 bases). The V and J ends lost 3 bases and 4 bases respectively, with 13 bases between them. The CDR3 runs to 15 residues. The germline gives CDR1 ENHRY, CDR2 SYGVKD. CDR3 residues: CAISESQGLNQPQHF. In DNA form, the CDR3 reads TGTGCCATCAGTGAAAGCCAGGGCCTAAATCAGCCCCAGCATTTT.

This chain joins TRBV18 and TRBJ2-7; no clear D. The germline gives CDR1 KGHSH, CDR2 LQKENI. This CDR3 spans 14 amino acids. The V end lost 0 bases, the J end lost 3 bases, and 9 bases lay between the germline ends. In DNA form, the CDR3 reads TGTGCCAGCTCACCACCGGTTACATTCTACGAGCAGTACTTC. Encoded protein: CASSPPVTFYEQYF. Based on the CDR3 plus reference TRBV18 and TRBJ2-7, the full variable domain is NAGVMQNPRHLVRRRGQEARLRCSPMKGHSHVYWYRQLPEEGLKFMVYLQKENIIDESGMPKERFSAEFPKEGPSILRIQQVVRGDSAAYFCASSPPVTFYEQYFGPGTRLTVT.

The chain joins TRBV27 to TRBJ1-5; TRBD1 matches at 9 bases. The CDR3 loop spans 14 amino acids. Germline V gene lookup returns CDR1 MNHEY and CDR2 SMNVEV (reference sequence). V was pared by 8 bases and J by 8 bases, with 10 bases of the junction left unmatched. CDR3 coding DNA: TGTGCCAGCGGGGGGACAGGGAAAGGCGAGCCCCAGCATTTT. Protein sequence: CASGGTGKGEPQHF.